This T cell receptor (beta chain) was identified during a study of T-cell reconstitution after alpha-beta-depleted transplantation in children. This sample's TCRbeta library carried unique molecular identifier barcodes. MiXCR, run by TCRdb on the PCR reads, gives a single entry per CDR3 protein. The table records 350,000 to 450,000 distinct CDR3 sequences, less than 15% of them present only once. From germline, CDR1 is SGHRS and CDR2 YFSETQ. V shed 4 bases and J shed 5 bases, with 15 bases lying between them. This CDR3 has 14 amino acids. This chain connects TRBV5-1 to TRBJ2-5; D may match TRBD1 or TRBD2 (5 bases each). The clonotype was recovered from a human donor who donated a stem cell graft to a child with Fanconi anemia. This sample comprised PBMCs, obtained from the stem cell graft. Here the CDR3 reads CASSRQSEGETQYF. The DNA of the CDR3 is TGCGCCAGCAGCCGTCAATCCGAGGGGGAGACCCAGTACTTC. Full variable domain (rest looked up from reference TRBV5-1 and TRBJ2-5): KAGVTQTPRYLIKTRGQQVTLSCSPISGHRSVSWYQQTPGQGLQFLFEYFSETQRNKGNFPGRFSGRQFSNSRSEMNVSTLELGDSALYLCASSRQSEGETQYFGPGTRLLVL.